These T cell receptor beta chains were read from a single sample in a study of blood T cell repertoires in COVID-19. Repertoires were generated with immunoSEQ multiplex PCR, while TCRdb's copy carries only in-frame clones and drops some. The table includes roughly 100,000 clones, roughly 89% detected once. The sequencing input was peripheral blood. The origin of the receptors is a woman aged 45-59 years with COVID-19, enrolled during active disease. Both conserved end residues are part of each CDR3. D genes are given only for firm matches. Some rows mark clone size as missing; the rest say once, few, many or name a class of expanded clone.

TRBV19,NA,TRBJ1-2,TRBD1,TGTGCCAGTAGCCCTACAGGGGTCGGAAATCTTTATGGCTACACCTTC,CASSPTGVGNLYGYTF
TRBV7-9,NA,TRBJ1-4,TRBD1,TGTGCCAGCAGCTTTGGACAGGCTGGGGAAAAACTGTTTTTT,CASSFGQAGEKLFF
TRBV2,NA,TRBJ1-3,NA,TGTGCCAGCAGGTTCTACGGTATTCCATACAGGGATTCTGGAAACACCATATATTTT,CASRFYGIPYRDSGNTIYF
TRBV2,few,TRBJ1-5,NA,TGTGCCAGCAGTGACAGGGTTGGCAATCAGCCCCAGCATTTT,CASSDRVGNQPQHF
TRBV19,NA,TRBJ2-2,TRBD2,TGTGCCAGTAGTATTGTCGGGGGGGCCGGGGAGCTGTTTTTT,CASSIVGGAGELFF
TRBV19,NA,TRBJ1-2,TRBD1,TGTGCCAGTAGTATCACACACGGACAGGACTATGGCTACACCTTC,CASSITHGQDYGYTF
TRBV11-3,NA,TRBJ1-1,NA,TGTGCCAGCAGCTTGTTCTTGGGACAGAACACTGAAGCTTTCTTT,CASSLFLGQNTEAFF
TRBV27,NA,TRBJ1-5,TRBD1,TGTGCCAGCAGGGTTCGAGGGGGCTCAACCATCAATCAGCCCCAGCATTTT,CASRVRGGSTINQPQHF
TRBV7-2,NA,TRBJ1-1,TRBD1,TGTGCCAGCAGCTTAGTAGGGAACAGGGGTCTTTTCTTT,CASSLVGNRGLFF
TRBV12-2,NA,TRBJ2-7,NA,TGTGCAAGTCGCTTAAAAAGCAGGGTAAGCGAGCAGTACTTC,CASRLKSRVSEQYF
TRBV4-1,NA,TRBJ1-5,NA,TGCGCCAGCAGCCGCTTGGGCGGGGGTCCAAATCAGCCCCAGCATTTT,CASSRLGGGPNQPQHF
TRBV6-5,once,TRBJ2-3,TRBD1,TGTGCCAGCAACCGGGACAGCGCGACAGATACGCAGTATTTT,CASNRDSATDTQYF
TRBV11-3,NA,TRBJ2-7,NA,TGTGCCAGCAGCGCCCGCGGCGTGCCCCCCTACGAGCAGTACTTC,CASSARGVPPYEQYF
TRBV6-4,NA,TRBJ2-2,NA,TGTGCCAGCAGTGATTGGAATCGGGGGACCGGGGAGCTGTTTTTT,CASSDWNRGTGELFF
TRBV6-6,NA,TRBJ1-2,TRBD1,TGTGCCAGCAGTCAGGGGGGAAAAAAGGACAGGGTGCATGGCTACACCTTC,CASSQGGKKDRVHGYTF
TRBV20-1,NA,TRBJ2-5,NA,TGCAGTGCACTAGAGGAGACCCAGTACTTC,CSALEETQYF
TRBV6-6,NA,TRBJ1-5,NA,TGTGCCAGCAGTTCCCGGGATGACAGCAATCAGCCCCAGCATTTT,CASSSRDDSNQPQHF
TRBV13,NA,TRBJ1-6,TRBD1,TGTGCCAGCAGCTCCGGACAGGGAATTCGATCACCCCTCCACTTT,CASSSGQGIRSPLHF
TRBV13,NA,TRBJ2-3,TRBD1,TGTGCCAGCAGCTCCCTGGACAGGGAAACAGATACGCAGTATTTT,CASSSLDRETDTQYF
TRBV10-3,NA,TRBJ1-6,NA,TGTGCCATCAGTGACTCGGACAACTCACCCCTCCACTTT,CAISDSDNSPLHF
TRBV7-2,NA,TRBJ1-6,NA,TGTGCCAGCAGCTTATTTGGGGGGTCACCCCTCCACTTT,CASSLFGGSPLHF
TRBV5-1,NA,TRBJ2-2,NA,TGCGCCAGCAGCCGGGACATACAGAACACCGGGGAGCTGTTTTTT,CASSRDIQNTGELFF
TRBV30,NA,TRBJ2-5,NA,TGTGCCTGGAGTGTACAGATGGAGACCCAGTACTTC,CAWSVQMETQYF
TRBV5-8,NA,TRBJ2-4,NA,TGTGCCAGCAAAGAGTTCCCCCAGGGATCGTTTTTAGCCAAAAACATTCAGTACTTC,CASKEFPQGSFLAKNIQYF
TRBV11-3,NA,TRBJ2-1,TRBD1,TGTGCCAGCAGCTTATATACCTCGGGGACAGGGCAGTTCTTC,CASSLYTSGTGQFF
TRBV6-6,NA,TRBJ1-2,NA,TGTGCCAGCAGTTACGAACTCTACGATGGCTACACCTTC,CASSYELYDGYTF
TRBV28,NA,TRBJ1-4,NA,TGTGCCAGCAGCGCGGCTAATGAAAAACTGTTTTTT,CASSAANEKLFF
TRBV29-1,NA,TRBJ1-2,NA,TGCAGCGCCCCCTTAGTCTATGGCTACACCTTC,CSAPLVYGYTF
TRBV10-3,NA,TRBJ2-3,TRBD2,TGTGCCATCAGTGAGTCTAGCGGGGTCGGGGCAGATACGCAGTATTTT,CAISESSGVGADTQYF
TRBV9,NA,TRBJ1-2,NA,TGTGCCAGCAGCGCTAGTCGGAGCTACACCTTC,CASSASRSYTF
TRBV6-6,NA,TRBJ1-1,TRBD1,TGTGCCAGCATTGGGACAGCCTCTGAAGCTTTCTTT,CASIGTASEAFF
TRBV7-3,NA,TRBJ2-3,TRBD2,TGTGCCAGCAGCCAGGGACTAGCGGGGTTCACAGATACGCAGTATTTT,CASSQGLAGFTDTQYF
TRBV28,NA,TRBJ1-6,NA,TGTGCCAGCAAAAGAACGTACATTCAGAGGCCCCTCCACTTT,CASKRTYIQRPLHF
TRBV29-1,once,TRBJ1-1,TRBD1,TGCAGCGTAGGGACAGGGGAGGACACTGAAGCTTTCTTT,CSVGTGEDTEAFF
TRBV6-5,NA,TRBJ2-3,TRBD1,TGTGCCAGCAGTCTGGACAGGGCTGGCACAGATACGCAGTATTTT,CASSLDRAGTDTQYF
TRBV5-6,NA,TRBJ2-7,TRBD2,TGTGCCAGCAGATCTTGGGGTCGGGGGACGGGGGGGCGGAACGAGCAGTACTTC,CASRSWGRGTGGRNEQYF
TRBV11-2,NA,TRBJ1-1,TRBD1,TGTGCCAGCAGCTTAGGCACACAGGGGGCGGACACTGAAGCTTTCTTT,CASSLGTQGADTEAFF
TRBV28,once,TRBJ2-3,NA,TGTGCCAGCATCCCCGTGGGCCGAGTCCTCACAGATACGCAGTATTTT,CASIPVGRVLTDTQYF
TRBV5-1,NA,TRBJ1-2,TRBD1,TGCGCCAGCAGGTTCTCCCGGGACAGCTTCTATGGCTACACCTTC,CASRFSRDSFYGYTF
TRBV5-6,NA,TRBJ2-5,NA,TGTGCCAGCAGCTTGGGGTCTCATCGGTGGGGGGACCAGTACTTC,CASSLGSHRWGDQYF
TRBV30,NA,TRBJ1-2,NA,TGTGCCTGGACAAGACAGTATGGCTACACCTTC,CAWTRQYGYTF
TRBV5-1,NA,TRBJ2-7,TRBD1,TGCGCCAGCAGCTTGGCCGGGACAGGGGTCTACGAGCAGTACTTC,CASSLAGTGVYEQYF
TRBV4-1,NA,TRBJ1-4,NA,TGCGCCAGCAGCCAAGTCCCCGGACAGAGTAATGAAAAACTGTTTTTT,CASSQVPGQSNEKLFF
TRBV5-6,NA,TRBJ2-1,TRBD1,TGTGCCAGCAGCTTGCGGACAGGGGCCAATGAGCAGTTCTTC,CASSLRTGANEQFF
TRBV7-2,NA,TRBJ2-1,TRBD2,TGTGCCAGCAGCCGGAGCGGGGGGGCTCAAAATGAGCAGTTCTTC,CASSRSGGAQNEQFF
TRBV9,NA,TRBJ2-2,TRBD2,TGTGCCAGCAGCGTAGGTCTCGGACTAGCGGGGGGGCCGTCTTGGGAGCTGTTTTTT,CASSVGLGLAGGPSWELFF